Below are 25 T cell receptor beta chains sequenced from a single sample in a study of T cells in Graves' hyperthyroidism and ophthalmopathy. Amplification targeted TCR beta CDR3 regions from RNA transcripts. The study used the HTBI primer set for a first-round RT-PCR of the TCR CDR3. TCRdb passed the multiplex PCR reads through MiXCR, listing each CDR3 protein once. The sample holds approximately 690,000 distinct CDR3 sequences, more than 12% seen once. The material sequenced was blood. The receptors shown here come from a woman aged 45-65 years with Graves' ophthalmopathy.

In its sample, this clonotype was seen many times. The chain uses TRBV7-2 and TRBJ2-7; the match to TRBD2 covers 9 bases. The J call is doubtful: the DNA matches TRBJ2-1 better. CDR3 length: 14 residues. Germline CDR1 SGHTA, CDR2 FQGNSA. CDR3 sequence reads: CASSNSGSSAEQFF. In DNA, the CDR3 is TGTGCCAGCAGCAATAGCGGGAGCTCCGCCGAGCAGTTCTTC.

This clonotype appeared many times. The chain uses TRBV5-1 and TRBJ2-7; 12 bases are a match to TRBD2. This CDR3 is built from 15 residues. V dropped 3 bases and J dropped 1; count of bases not matched to a gene: 2. Germline V gives CDR1 SGHRS, CDR2 YFSETQ. The CDR3 DNA follows: TGCGCCAGCAGCTGGACTAGCGGGACTTCCTACGAGCAGTACTTC. The encoded protein is CASSWTSGTSYEQYF.

The sample holds many counts of this clonotype. The chain employs TRBV10-3 and TRBJ1-2; D unresolved. CDR1 is ENHRY and CDR2 is SYGVKD in the germline V gene. Deletions cut 3 bases from V and 3 bases from J, with 5 bases between. The CDR3 loop spans 12 amino acids. Here the CDR3 DNA reads TGTGCCATCAGTGAAGCAGACTATGGCTACACCTTC. Its translation is CAISEADYGYTF.

The chain recombines TRBV7-9 with TRBJ2-7, with 8 bases identical to TRBD2. Germline assignment: CDR1 SEHNR and CDR2 FQNEAQ (reference sequence). CDR3 length: 14 residues. J lost 0 bases, V lost 6 bases, and 4 bases had no gene match. CDR3: CASRPGGNSYEQYF. CDR3 bases: TGTGCCAGCAGGCCGGGGGGGAACTCCTACGAGCAGTACTTC.

The chain links TRBV27 to TRBJ1-6; D perhaps matches TRBD1 (5 bases). Germline V gives CDR1 MNHEY, CDR2 SMNVEV (reference sequence). This CDR3 has 14 residues. The V and J ends lost 6 bases and 8 bases respectively, with 14 bases between them. The chain's CDR3 is CASRERGTYSPLHF. CDR3 coding DNA: TGTGCCAGCAGGGAACGCGGGACTTATTCACCCCTCCACTTT.

This clonotype was counted ten times or more. The chain uses TRBV12-5 and TRBJ2-7; possibly TRBD1 for D (7 bases). V shed 4 bases and J shed 3 bases, with 16 bases lying between them. Germline V gives CDR1 LGHNT, CDR2 FRNRAP. The CDR3 has 15 residues. CDR3 coding DNA: TGTGCTAGTGGTTCCCACTTGCAGGGGGGCTACGAGCAGTACTTC. It encodes CASGSHLQGGYEQYF.

This clonotype was counted at least ten times. The chain is built from TRBV2 and TRBJ2-2; D gene ambiguous. V dropped 4 bases and J dropped 8 bases, with 11 bases sitting between them. Germline CDR1 is SNHLY and CDR2 is FYNNEI. The CDR3 has 13 residues. The CDR3 is CASSGWASGELFF. CDR3 coding DNA: TGTGCCAGCAGTGGGTGGGCATCAGGGGAGCTGTTTTTT.

This clonotype was seen more than once but under ten times. This chain uses TRBV12-3 or TRBV12-4 with TRBJ2-1; weak D call: TRBD2 (5 bases). V lost 0 bases, J lost 5 bases, and 8 bases lay in between. This CDR3 spans 14 amino acids. The CDR3 loop reads CASSLARGNNEQFF. CDR3 in DNA: TGTGCCAGCAGTTTAGCACGGGGAAACAATGAGCAGTTCTTC.

The table lists this clonotype with many counts. The gene calls are TRBV29-1 and TRBJ2-6, with D possibly being TRBD1 or TRBD2 (5 bases each). This CDR3 has 13 residues. In germline, CDR1 is SQVTM, CDR2 ANQGSEA. Trimming pared 6 bases from V and 2 bases from J, leaving 8 bases between. CDR3 region: CSVRGAGANVLTF. In nucleotides, the CDR3 is TGCAGCGTAAGAGGGGCTGGGGCCAACGTCCTGACTTTC.

The table lists this clonotype with many counts. The chain joins TRBV5-1 to TRBJ2-5; TRBD2 is a possible D gene (6 bases). The V end was cut by 4 bases, the J end by 3 bases, with 13 bases between. The CDR3 length is 14 residues. Germline V gene lookup returns CDR1 SGHRS and CDR2 YFSETQ. The CDR3 nucleotides read TGCGCCAGCAGCCACGGGACTGACGAAGAGACCCAGTACTTC. Its translation: CASSHGTDEETQYF. Full variable domain (outside the CDR3, taken from reference TRBV5-1 and TRBJ2-5): KAGVTQTPRYLIKTRGQQVTLSCSPISGHRSVSWYQQTPGQGLQFLFEYFSETQRNKGNFPGRFSGRQFSNSRSEMNVSTLELGDSALYLCASSHGTDEETQYFGPGTRLLVL.

The gene calls are TRBV12-3 or TRBV12-4 and TRBJ2-2; D uncertain. The CDR3 covers 13 residues. Trimming removed 3 bases at V and 3 bases at J, with 5 bases between. In DNA, the CDR3 is TGTGCCAGCAGTTTTGTTTACACCGGGGAGCTGTTTTTT. The encoded protein is CASSFVYTGELFF.

This clonotype was observed many times. This chain links TRBV27 with TRBJ1-2; possibly TRBD1 for D (6 bases). The germline CDR1 and CDR2 sequences are MNHEY and SMNVEV (reference sequence). The CDR3 totals 13 residues. The V gene lost 3 bases and the J gene lost 5 bases, with 10 bases spanning the gap. The CDR3 region has the DNA TGTGCCAGCAGTTTCCGGGACAAGTATGGCTACACCTTC. Residues: CASSFRDKYGYTF.

The chain has TRBV19 and TRBJ2-4; unclear D gene. The CDR3 has 16 amino acids. Trimming left V 0 bases short and J 0 bases short, with 9 bases between. The V gene's germline CDR1 is LNHDA and CDR2 SQIVND (reference sequence). CDR3 protein: CASSIDEILAKNIQYF. The CDR3, as DNA: TGTGCCAGTAGTATAGATGAGATCTTAGCCAAAAACATTCAGTACTTC.

At least ten counts were recorded for this clonotype. V is TRBV28 and J is TRBJ2-1; D remains unclear. The CDR3 totals 13 residues. V lost 3 bases and J 6 bases, leaving 9 bases between the germline ends. CDR1 is MDHEN, CDR2 SYDVKM, per germline. The CDR3 DNA reads TGTGCCAGCAGTTTGATCGGAGCCAATGAGCAGTTCTTC. This encodes CASSLIGANEQFF.

Many counts were recorded for this clonotype. The chain is built from TRBV27 and TRBJ1-6; 7 positions agree with TRBD1. V lost 2 bases and J lost 7; bases outside the gene matches: 8. The CDR3 covers 16 residues. Germline CDR1 MNHEY, CDR2 SMNVEV (reference sequence). The CDR3 here is CASSLKWDRRNSPLHF. The CDR3, as DNA: TGTGCCAGCAGTTTAAAGTGGGACAGAAGAAATTCACCCCTCCACTTT.

V and J are TRBV18 and TRBJ2-2; D might be TRBD1 (5 bases). The V gene lost 5 bases and the J gene lost 2 bases, with 18 bases spanning the gap. The CDR3 runs to 17 residues. Per germline, CDR1 KGHSH and CDR2 LQKENI. The CDR3 spells CASSTQTRQRNTGELFF. CDR3 DNA sequence: TGTGCCAGCTCAACACAAACGAGACAGAGAAACACCGGGGAGCTGTTTTTT.

The V and J genes are TRBV19 and TRBJ2-5, with D possibly matching TRBD2 (6 bases). V lost 3 bases, J lost 5 bases, and 13 bases lay in between. This CDR3 spans 14 amino acids. The germline V gene encodes CDR1 LNHDA and CDR2 SQIVND (reference sequence). The CDR3 spells CASSISLAGETQYF. In nucleotides, the CDR3 is TGTGCCAGTAGTATTTCACTAGCTGGCGAGACCCAGTACTTC.

This clonotype appeared many times. This chain links TRBV7-9 with TRBJ2-7; D unresolved. The CDR3 runs 13 residues. The germline CDR1 and CDR2 sequences are SEHNR and FQNEAQ (reference sequence). Trimming removed 1 base at V and 2 bases at J, with 6 bases between. The CDR3 region has the DNA TGTGCCAGCAGCTTAGTCCTAACCTACGAGCAGTACTTC. Translated: CASSLVLTYEQYF.

This clonotype was observed many times. V and J are TRBV20-1 and TRBJ2-3; TRBD1 aligns across 8 bases. The CDR3 has 14 residues. In germline, CDR1 is DFQATT, CDR2 SNEGSKA (reference sequence). V lost 4 bases, J lost 4 bases, and 7 bases stayed unmatched. The CDR3 reads CSAISGQGADTQYF. CDR3 sequence (DNA): TGCAGTGCTATTTCAGGACAGGGCGCAGATACGCAGTATTTT.

The rearrangement links TRBV29-1 to TRBJ2-7, with 7 bases matching TRBD2. CDR1 and CDR2 (germline): SQVTM, ANQGSEA. This CDR3 spans 14 amino acids. The J segment lost 1 base and the V segment lost 4 bases, leaving 7 bases of the junction unmatched. CDR3 in amino acids: CSVGPREASYEQYF. The CDR3 DNA follows: TGCAGCGTTGGTCCTCGGGAGGCGTCCTACGAGCAGTACTTC.

In this sample, this clonotype turned up many times. CDR3 in amino acids: CASTSTGGAYTGELFF. In DNA, the CDR3 is TGTGCCAGCACCTCTACGGGGGGCGCGTACACCGGGGAGCTGTTTTTT. The rearrangement links TRBV7-9 to TRBJ2-2; a possible D gene is TRBD2 (7 bases). V was pared by 7 bases and J by 3 bases, with 18 bases between. This CDR3 is 16 amino acids long. CDR1 SEHNR and CDR2 FQNEAQ come from the germline V gene (reference sequence).

V and J are TRBV3-1 and TRBJ1-2, with D maybe TRBD1 (5 bases). Per germline, CDR1 LGHDT and CDR2 YNNKEL (reference sequence). The V end was cut by 0 bases, the J end by 4 bases, with 12 bases between. The CDR3 totals 15 residues. CDR3 amino acids: CASSQDRRTSYGYTF. The DNA for the CDR3 is TGTGCCAGCAGCCAAGATCGGAGGACATCCTATGGCTACACCTTC.

This clonotype was recorded many times. J is TRBJ2-7 and V is TRBV20-1; 8 nucleotides match TRBD1. The CDR3 sequence is 14 residues long. Per the germline V gene, CDR1 is DFQATT and CDR2 is SNEGSKA (reference sequence). Losses at the gene ends were 2 bases for V and 2 bases for J; bases not matched to a gene: 5. The CDR3 coding sequence is TGCAGTGCTAGACGACAGGGGACGGCCTACGAGCAGTACTTC. Its protein product is CSARRQGTAYEQYF.

In this sample, this clonotype turned up many times. This chain uses TRBV29-1 with TRBJ1-1; 10 bases match TRBD1. J was trimmed by 4 bases and V by 5 bases; bases with no gene match: 16. This CDR3 comprises 17 residues. CDR1 and CDR2 from the germline V gene are SQVTM and ANQGSEA. For the CDR3, the DNA is TGCAGCGTTTCGATGGTCGGACAGGGGGTATGGAGCACTGAAGCTTTCTTT. Protein: CSVSMVGQGVWSTEAFF.

The chain recombines TRBV7-3 with TRBJ2-2, with TRBD2 identical over 10 bases. After removal of 6 bases from V and 0 bases from J, the junction contained 1 base not matched to a gene. CDR1 is SGHTA, CDR2 FQGTGA, per germline. The CDR3 runs to 15 residues. CDR3 sequence: CASSGTSANTGELFF. CDR3 coding DNA: TGTGCCAGCAGTGGGACTAGCGCGAACACCGGGGAGCTGTTTTTT.